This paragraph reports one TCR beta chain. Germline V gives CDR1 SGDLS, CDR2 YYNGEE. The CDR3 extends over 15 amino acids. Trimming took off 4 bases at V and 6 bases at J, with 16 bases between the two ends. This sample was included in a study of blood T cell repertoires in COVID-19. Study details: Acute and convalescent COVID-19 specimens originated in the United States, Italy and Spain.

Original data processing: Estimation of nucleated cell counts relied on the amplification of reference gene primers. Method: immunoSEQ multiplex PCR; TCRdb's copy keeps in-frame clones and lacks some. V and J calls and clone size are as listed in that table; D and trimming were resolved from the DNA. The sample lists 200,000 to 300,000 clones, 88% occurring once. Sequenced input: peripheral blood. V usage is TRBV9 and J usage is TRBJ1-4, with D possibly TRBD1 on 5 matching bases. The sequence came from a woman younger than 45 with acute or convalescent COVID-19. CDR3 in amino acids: CASSRSGQVHEKLFF. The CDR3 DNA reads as TGTGCCAGCAGCCGCTCCGGACAAGTACATGAAAAACTGTTTTTT.